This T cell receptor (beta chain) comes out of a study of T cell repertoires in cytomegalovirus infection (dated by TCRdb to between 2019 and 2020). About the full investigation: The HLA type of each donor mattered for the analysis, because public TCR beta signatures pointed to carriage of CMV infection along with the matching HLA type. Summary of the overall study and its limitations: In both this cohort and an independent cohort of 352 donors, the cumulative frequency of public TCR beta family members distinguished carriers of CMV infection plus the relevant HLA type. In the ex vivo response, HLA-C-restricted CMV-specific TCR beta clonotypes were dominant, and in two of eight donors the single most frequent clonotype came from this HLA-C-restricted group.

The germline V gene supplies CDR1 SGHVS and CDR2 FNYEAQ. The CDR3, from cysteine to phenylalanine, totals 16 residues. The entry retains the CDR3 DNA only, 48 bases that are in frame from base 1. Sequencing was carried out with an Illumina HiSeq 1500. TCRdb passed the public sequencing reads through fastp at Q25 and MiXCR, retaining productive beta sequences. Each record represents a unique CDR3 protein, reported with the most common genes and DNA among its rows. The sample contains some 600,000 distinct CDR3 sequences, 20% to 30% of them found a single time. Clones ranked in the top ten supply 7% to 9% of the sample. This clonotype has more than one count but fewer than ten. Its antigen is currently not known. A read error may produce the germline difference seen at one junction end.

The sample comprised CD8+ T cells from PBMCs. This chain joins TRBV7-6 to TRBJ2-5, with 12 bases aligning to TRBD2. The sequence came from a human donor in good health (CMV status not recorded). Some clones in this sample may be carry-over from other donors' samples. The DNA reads TGTGCCAGCAGCCTAGCTAGCGGGGGGGCTCGGGAGACCCAGTACTTC. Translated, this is CASSLASGGARETQYF.